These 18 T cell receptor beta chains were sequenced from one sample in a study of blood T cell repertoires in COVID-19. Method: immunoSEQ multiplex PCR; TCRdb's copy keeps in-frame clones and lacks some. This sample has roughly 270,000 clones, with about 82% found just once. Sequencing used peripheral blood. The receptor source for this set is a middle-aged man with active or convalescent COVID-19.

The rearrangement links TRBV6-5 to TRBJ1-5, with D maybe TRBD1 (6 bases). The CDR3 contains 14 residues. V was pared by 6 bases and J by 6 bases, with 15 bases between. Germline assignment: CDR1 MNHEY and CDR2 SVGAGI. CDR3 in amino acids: CASRPSGGAQPQHF. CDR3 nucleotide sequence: TGTGCCAGCAGACCATCGGGGGGGGCTCAGCCCCAGCATTTT.

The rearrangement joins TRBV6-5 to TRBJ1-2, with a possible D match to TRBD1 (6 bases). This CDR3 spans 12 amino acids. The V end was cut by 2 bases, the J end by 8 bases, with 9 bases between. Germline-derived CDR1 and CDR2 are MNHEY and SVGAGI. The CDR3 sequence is CASSYTGYGYTF. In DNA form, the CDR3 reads TGTGCCAGCAGTTACACAGGGTACGGCTACACCTTC.

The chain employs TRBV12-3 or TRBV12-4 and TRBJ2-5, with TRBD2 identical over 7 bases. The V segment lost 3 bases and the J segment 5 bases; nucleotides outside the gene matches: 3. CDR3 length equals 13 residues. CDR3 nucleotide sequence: TGTGCCAGCAGTTTTCAGGGAGGGGAGACCCAGTACTTC. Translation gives CASSFQGGETQYF.

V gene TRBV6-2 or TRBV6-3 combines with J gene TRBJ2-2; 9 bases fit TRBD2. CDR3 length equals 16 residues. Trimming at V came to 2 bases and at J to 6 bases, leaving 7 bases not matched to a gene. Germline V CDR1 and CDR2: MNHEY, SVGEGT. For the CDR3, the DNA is TGTGCCAGCAGTTACAGAGTAGCGGGAGTGGCCGGGGAGCTGTTTTTT. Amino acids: CASSYRVAGVAGELFF.

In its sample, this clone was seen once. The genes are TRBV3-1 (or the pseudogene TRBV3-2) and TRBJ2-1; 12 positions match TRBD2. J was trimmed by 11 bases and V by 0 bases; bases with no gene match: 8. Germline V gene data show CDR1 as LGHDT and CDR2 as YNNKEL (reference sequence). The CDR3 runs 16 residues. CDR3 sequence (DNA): TGTGCCAGCAGCCAAGAAGGACTAGCGGGAAGTGTAAAGCAGTTCTTC. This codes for CASSQEGLAGSVKQFF.

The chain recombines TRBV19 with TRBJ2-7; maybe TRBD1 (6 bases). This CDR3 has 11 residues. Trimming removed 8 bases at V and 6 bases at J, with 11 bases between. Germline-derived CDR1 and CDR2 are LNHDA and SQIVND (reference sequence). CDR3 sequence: CASRQAGEQYF. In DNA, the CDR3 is TGTGCCAGTCGACAGGCAGGCGAGCAGTACTTC.

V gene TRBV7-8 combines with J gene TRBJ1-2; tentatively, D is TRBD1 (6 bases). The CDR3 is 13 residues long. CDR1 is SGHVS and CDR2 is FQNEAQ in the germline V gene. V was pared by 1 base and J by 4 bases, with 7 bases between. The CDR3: CASSLEGVYGYTF. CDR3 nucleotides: TGTGCCAGCAGCTTAGAGGGGGTCTATGGCTACACCTTC.

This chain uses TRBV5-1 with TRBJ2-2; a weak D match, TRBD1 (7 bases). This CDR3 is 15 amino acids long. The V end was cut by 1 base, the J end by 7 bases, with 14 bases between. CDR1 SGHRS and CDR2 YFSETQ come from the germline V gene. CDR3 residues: CASSLRQGGYGELFF. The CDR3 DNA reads TGCGCCAGCAGCTTGAGACAGGGAGGATACGGGGAGCTGTTTTTT.

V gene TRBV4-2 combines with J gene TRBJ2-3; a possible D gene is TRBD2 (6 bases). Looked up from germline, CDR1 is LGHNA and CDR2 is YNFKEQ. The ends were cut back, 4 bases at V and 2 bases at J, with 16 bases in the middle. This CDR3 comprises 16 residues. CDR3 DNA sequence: TGTGCCAGCAGCCCATCGGGGGTGGGTAACACAGATACGCAGTATTTT. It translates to CASSPSGVGNTDTQYF.

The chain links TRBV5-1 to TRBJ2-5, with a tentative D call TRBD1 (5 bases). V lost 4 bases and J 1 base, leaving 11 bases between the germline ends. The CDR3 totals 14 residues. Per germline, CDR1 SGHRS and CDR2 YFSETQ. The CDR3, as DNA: TGCGCCAGCAGCAGAACGACAGCCCAAGAGACCCAGTACTTC. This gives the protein CASSRTTAQETQYF.

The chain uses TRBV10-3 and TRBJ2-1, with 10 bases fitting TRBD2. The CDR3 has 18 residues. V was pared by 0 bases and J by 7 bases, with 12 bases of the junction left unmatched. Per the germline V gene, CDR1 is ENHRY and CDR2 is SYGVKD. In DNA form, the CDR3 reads TGTGCCATCAGTGAGTCGAGGGGTCTAGCGGGAGAAAGGAATGAGCAGTTCTTC. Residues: CAISESRGLAGERNEQFF.

The CDR3 loop reads CASSYRSDTQYF. CDR3 nucleotides: TGTGCCAGCAGTTACAGGTCAGATACGCAGTATTTT. The chain carries TRBV12-3 or TRBV12-4 and TRBJ2-3, with D tentatively TRBD1 (5 bases). This CDR3 contains 12 residues. V dropped 4 bases and J dropped 4 bases, with 6 bases sitting between them.

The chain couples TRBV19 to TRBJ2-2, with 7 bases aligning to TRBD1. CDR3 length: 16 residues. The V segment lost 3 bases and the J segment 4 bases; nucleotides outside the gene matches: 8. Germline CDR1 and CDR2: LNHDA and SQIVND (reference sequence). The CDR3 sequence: CASSMATGSGTGELFF. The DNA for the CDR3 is TGTGCCAGTAGTATGGCGACAGGGTCGGGCACCGGGGAGCTGTTTTTT.

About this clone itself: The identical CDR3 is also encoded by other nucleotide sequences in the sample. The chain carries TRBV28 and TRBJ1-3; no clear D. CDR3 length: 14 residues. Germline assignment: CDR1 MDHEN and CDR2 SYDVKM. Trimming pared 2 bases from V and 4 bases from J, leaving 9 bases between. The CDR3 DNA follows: TGTGCCAGCAGTTTACGGGGAGCAGGAAACACCATATATTTT. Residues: CASSLRGAGNTIYF.

CDR3 DNA: TGTGCCAGCAGCCCCCTCCGGGGGGGAACTAATGAAAAACTGTTTTTT. Its protein product is CASSPLRGGTNEKLFF. This chain joins TRBV5-8 and TRBJ1-4, with a possible D match to TRBD1 (5 bases). CDR1 SGHTS and CDR2 YDEGEE come from the germline V gene. The CDR3 is 16 residues long. V lost 4 bases, J lost 1 base, and 14 bases lay in between.

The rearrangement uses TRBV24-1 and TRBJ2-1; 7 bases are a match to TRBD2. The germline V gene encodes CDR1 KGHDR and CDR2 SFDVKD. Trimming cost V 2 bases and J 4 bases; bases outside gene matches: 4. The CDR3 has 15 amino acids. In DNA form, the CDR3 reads TGTGCCACCAGTGATTCAGCGGGAAGGTACAATGAGCAGTTCTTC. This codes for CATSDSAGRYNEQFF.

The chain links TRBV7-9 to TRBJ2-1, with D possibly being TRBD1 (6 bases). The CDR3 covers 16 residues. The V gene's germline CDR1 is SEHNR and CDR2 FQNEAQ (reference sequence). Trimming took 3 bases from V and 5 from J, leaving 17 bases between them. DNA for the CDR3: TGTGCCAGCAGCTTGGCTAGGGGGTTGACACACAATGAGCAGTTCTTC. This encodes CASSLARGLTHNEQFF.

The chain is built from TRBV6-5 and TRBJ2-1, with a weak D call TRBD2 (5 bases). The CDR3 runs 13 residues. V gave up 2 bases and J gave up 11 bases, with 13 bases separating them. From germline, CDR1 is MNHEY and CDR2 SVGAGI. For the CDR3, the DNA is TGTGCCAGCAGTTACGGTGAGGCGGGTCAGCAGTTCTTC. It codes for CASSYGEAGQQFF.